Listed here are 20 T cell receptor beta chains from one sample, sequenced in a study of blood T cells in healthy people across ages. Alongside a J-beta primer mix, a sample-barcoded 5' primer served in a second PCR lasting roughly 6 to 11 cycles. One entry per CDR3 protein results from TCRdb running MiXCR on the 5' RACE reads. The data show around 850,000 distinct CDR3 sequences, 36% seen once. Sequences were obtained from blood. The receptors originated from a young man in good health.

The chain is built from TRBV7-9 and TRBJ2-5; 9 bases match TRBD1. Germline CDR1 reads SEHNR; CDR2 reads FQNEAQ (reference sequence). This CDR3 is 13 amino acids long. V lost 4 bases and J lost 5; bases outside the gene matches: 2. For the CDR3, the DNA is TGTGCCAGCAGCTGGACAGGGGTCGAGACCCAGTACTTC. Protein: CASSWTGVETQYF.

For this clonotype: Being one base from a much bigger clone, this may be a read error. The chain has TRBV9 and TRBJ2-5, with D possibly being TRBD2 (5 bases). This CDR3 spans 13 amino acids. CDR1 is SGDLS and CDR2 is YYNGEE in the germline V gene. The CDR3 loop is CAGSEGVQETQYF. In DNA, the CDR3 is TGTGCCGGCAGCGAGGGAGTTCAAGAGACCCAGTACTTC. The variable domain in full, completed from reference TRBV9 and TRBJ2-5, reads DSGVTQTPKHLITATGQRVTLRCSPRSGDLSVYWYQQSLDQGLQFLIQYYNGEERAKGNILERFSAQQFPDLHSELNLSSLELGDSALYFCAGSEGVQETQYFGPGTRLLVL.

This clonotype was observed at least ten times. The chain combines TRBV5-1 with TRBJ1-2; D is possibly TRBD1 (6 bases). Trimming stripped 4 bases from V and 4 bases from J, with 11 bases between. CDR3 size: 13 residues. Germline assignment: CDR1 SGHRS and CDR2 YFSETQ. This CDR3 is CASSPGTTYGYTF. The DNA for the CDR3 is TGCGCCAGCAGCCCCGGGACAACCTATGGCTACACCTTC.

Regarding this clonotype: This may be a read error: a much more frequent sequence differs by one nucleotide. The rearrangement uses TRBV4-2 and TRBJ2-4, with 7 bases that match TRBD1. The DNA end favors TRBJ2-5, so the J call may be wrong. There are 17 residues in the CDR3. Germline-derived CDR1 and CDR2 are LGHNA and YNFKEQ. The CDR3 bases are TGTGCCAGCAGCCAAGATCCGGGCGAGGGGGCATCAGAGACCCAGTACTTC. This gives the protein CASSQDPGEGASETQYF.

This clonotype has more than one count but fewer than ten. This chain connects TRBV6-1 to TRBJ1-4, with a weak D call TRBD1 (5 bases). This CDR3 has 16 residues. The V and J ends lost 2 bases and 5 bases respectively, with 15 bases between them. The germline gives CDR1 MNHNS, CDR2 SASEGT. This CDR3 reads CASSEQTGTGNEKLFF. CDR3 DNA sequence: TGTGCCAGCAGTGAACAAACCGGGACGGGGAATGAAAAACTGTTTTTT.

This clonotype was detected a few times. The chain uses TRBV12-3 or TRBV12-4 and TRBJ2-1; a possible D gene is TRBD2 (5 bases). V was pared by 5 bases and J by 7 bases, with 12 bases between. The CDR3 has 13 residues. The CDR3 here is CASSVVGVNEQFF. CDR3 bases: TGTGCCAGCAGTGTAGTCGGGGTAAATGAGCAGTTCTTC.

This clonotype has only a few counts. The chain joins TRBV4-2 to TRBJ1-4; D is undetermined. Germline V gene data show CDR1 as LGHNA and CDR2 as YNFKEQ. V lost 0 bases and J lost 2, with 16 bases in between. The CDR3 has 18 residues. In nucleotides, the CDR3 is TGTGCCAGCAGCCAAGACGCCCCTAGTGCGGAGACTAATGAAAAACTGTTTTTT. Its protein product is CASSQDAPSAETNEKLFF.

The chain joins TRBV4-2 to TRBJ2-1; no clear D. CDR1 LGHNA and CDR2 YNFKEQ come from the germline V gene. The CDR3 has 12 residues. V was clipped by 2 bases and J by 7 bases, with 6 bases between them. The CDR3 spells CASSQTFNEQFF. In DNA form, the CDR3 reads TGTGCCAGCAGCCAAACGTTTAATGAGCAGTTCTTC.

This clonotype was seen more than once but under ten times. The chain employs TRBV12-3 or TRBV12-4 and TRBJ2-3; TRBD1 matches at 8 bases. J was trimmed by 5 bases and V by 3 bases; bases with no gene match: 4. The CDR3 contains 14 residues. CDR3 DNA: TGTGCCAGCAGTTTTGGGGGGACAGGAGATACGCAGTATTTT. Protein product: CASSFGGTGDTQYF.

This clonotype was counted between two and nine times. The CDR3 reads CATGQGETYEQYF. CDR3 bases: TGTGCCACGGGACAGGGGGAAACCTACGAGCAGTACTTC. The gene calls are TRBV28 and TRBJ2-7; 11 bases agree with TRBD1. V dropped 10 bases and J dropped 2; count of bases not matched to a gene: 4. Per the germline V gene, CDR1 is MDHEN and CDR2 is SYDVKM. This CDR3 comprises 13 residues. The variable domain in full, with the rest retrieved from reference TRBV28 and TRBJ2-7, is DVKVTQSSRYLVKRTGEKVFLECVQDMDHENMFWYRQDPGLGLRLIYFSYDVKMKEKGDIPEGYSVSREKKERFSLILESASTNQTSMYLCATGQGETYEQYFGPGTRLTVT.

The chain combines TRBV18 with TRBJ1-1; D remains ambiguous. Germline assignment: CDR1 KGHSH and CDR2 LQKENI. The CDR3 sequence is 15 residues long. Trimming stripped 5 bases from V and 4 bases from J, with 17 bases between. In DNA, the CDR3 is TGTGCCAGCTCATCAGCTTCTGGAGAGGGCACTGAAGCTTTCTTT. Protein product: CASSSASGEGTEAFF.

J is TRBJ1-4 and V is TRBV4-3, with a possible D match to TRBD1 (5 bases). The CDR3 has 14 residues. Germline CDR1 and CDR2: LGHNA and YSLEER. The germline V and J ends were trimmed by 1 base and 8 bases, with 11 bases remaining between them. The CDR3 protein is CASSQGRGREKLFF. CDR3 coding DNA: TGCGCCAGCAGCCAAGGGCGGGGCCGGGAAAAACTGTTTTTT.

In its sample, this clonotype was seen a few times. CDR3 coding DNA: TGTGCCAGCAGTGAACTAGCGGGGGGGCAGACCGGGGAGCTGTTTTTT. This encodes CASSELAGGQTGELFF. The chain is built from TRBV2 and TRBJ2-2; 12 bases line up with TRBD2. Germline V gene sequence: CDR1 SNHLY, CDR2 FYNNEI. V was clipped by 2 bases and J by 5 bases; unmatched bases: 3. The CDR3 is made up of 16 amino acids. Based on the CDR3 plus reference TRBV2 and TRBJ2-2, the full variable domain is EPEVTQTPSHQVTQMGQEVILRCVPISNHLYFYWYRQILGQKVEFLVSFYNNEISEKSEIFDDQFSVERPDGSNFTLKIRSTKLEDSAMYFCASSELAGGQTGELFFGEGSRLTVL.

This sequence joins TRBV20-1 and TRBJ2-1, with unresolved D. CDR1 and CDR2 from the germline V gene are DFQATT and SNEGSKA (reference sequence). Deletions cut 1 base from V and 7 bases from J, with 11 bases between. This CDR3 spans 13 amino acids. CDR3: CSARVFQENEQFF. In DNA form, the CDR3 reads TGCAGTGCTAGAGTATTCCAGGAAAATGAGCAGTTCTTC.

The chain has TRBV7-2 and TRBJ2-1, with D maybe TRBD2 (8 bases). From germline, CDR1 is SGHTA and CDR2 FQGNSA. The V and J ends lost 5 bases and 4 bases respectively, with 18 bases between them. This CDR3 is 16 amino acids long. CDR3 nucleotides: TGTGCCAGCAGCCTAGGGGGCGGGGGGACATACAATGAGCAGTTCTTC. Translated: CASSLGGGGTYNEQFF.

Only a few counts were recorded for this clonotype. The gene calls are TRBV20-1 and TRBJ1-2, with D unresolved. Germline CDR1 reads DFQATT; CDR2 reads SNEGSKA (reference sequence). The V end lost 0 bases, the J end lost 8 bases, and 10 bases lay between the germline ends. This CDR3 contains 12 residues. CDR3 DNA sequence: TGCAGTGCTAGAGACGCCGGTGGGGGCTACACCTTC. This codes for CSARDAGGGYTF.

The chain combines TRBV3-1 with TRBJ1-2, with D hard to call. Deletions cut 0 bases from V and 8 bases from J, with 13 bases between. The CDR3 loop spans 14 amino acids. Per germline, CDR1 LGHDT and CDR2 YNNKEL (reference sequence). This CDR3 is CASSQDPQSRGYTF. CDR3 in DNA: TGTGCCAGCAGCCAAGACCCACAGTCAAGGGGCTACACCTTC. The full variable domain, its missing parts supplied by reference TRBV3-1 and TRBJ1-2, is DTAVSQTPKYLVTQMGNDKSIKCEQNLGHDTMYWYKQDSKKFLKIMFSYNNKELIINETVPNRFSPKSPDKAHLNLHINSLELGDSAVYFCASSQDPQSRGYTFGSGTRLTVV.

This clonotype came up a few times. This rearrangement joins TRBV5-1 to TRBJ2-3; D not resolved. Trimming took off 1 base at V and 4 bases at J, with 16 bases between the two ends. The CDR3 has 16 amino acids. Germline V gives CDR1 SGHRS, CDR2 YFSETQ. CDR3 in DNA: TGCGCCAGCAGCTTGAGAATTGGGTTTTCCGCAGATACGCAGTATTTT. This codes for CASSLRIGFSADTQYF.

This clonotype was detected only once. V and J are TRBV6-5 and TRBJ2-7, with 8 bases aligning to TRBD2. The V gene's germline CDR1 is MNHEY and CDR2 SVGAGI. This CDR3 has 14 amino acids. Unmatched junction bases numbered 5, after V lost 4 bases and J lost 3 bases. CDR3 DNA: TGTGCCAGCAGTTCAGGGCTAGCGGGCTACGAGCAGTACTTC. It encodes CASSSGLAGYEQYF.

On this clonotype: A much more abundant neighbour one base away suggests this may be a read error. V is TRBV20-1 and J is TRBJ2-1; D is perhaps TRBD1 or TRBD2 (5 bases each). The CDR3 loop spans 12 amino acids. Trimming stripped 3 bases from V and 13 bases from J, with 16 bases between. The germline gives CDR1 DFQATT, CDR2 SNEGSKA (reference sequence). The CDR3 loop reads CSARGVQETQFF. The DNA of the CDR3 is TGCAGTGCTAGGGGGGTGCAAGAGACCCAGTTCTTC.